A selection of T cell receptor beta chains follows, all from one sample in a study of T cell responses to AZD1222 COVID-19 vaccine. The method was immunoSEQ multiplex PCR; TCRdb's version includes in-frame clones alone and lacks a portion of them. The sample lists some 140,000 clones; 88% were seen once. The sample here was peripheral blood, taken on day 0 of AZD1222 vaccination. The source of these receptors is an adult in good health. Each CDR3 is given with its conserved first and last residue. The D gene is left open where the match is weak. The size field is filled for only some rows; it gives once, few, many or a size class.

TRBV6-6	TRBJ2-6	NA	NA	TGTGCCAGCAGTTACCCCGTAAACTCTGGGGCCAACGTCCTGACTTTC	CASSYPVNSGANVLTF
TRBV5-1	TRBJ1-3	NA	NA	TGCGCCAGCAGCTCGATCGAGGCGGGGAACTCTGGAAACACCATATATTTT	CASSSIEAGNSGNTIYF
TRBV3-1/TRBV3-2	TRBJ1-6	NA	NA	TGTGCCAGCAGCCAAGCACTTAATAATTCACCCCTCCACTTT	CASSQALNNSPLHF
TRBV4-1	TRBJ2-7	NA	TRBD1	TGCGCCAGCAGCCAGCTGGACAGGGCGAGCTACGAGCAGTACTTC	CASSQLDRASYEQYF
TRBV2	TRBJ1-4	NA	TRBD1	TGTGCCAGCAGGAGGACAGGGGTTGGTACTAATGAAAAACTGTTTTTT	CASRRTGVGTNEKLFF
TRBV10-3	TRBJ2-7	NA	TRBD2	TGTGCCATCAGTGGGGGAGCGGGGGGGCACCGAGGAGAGCAGTACTTC	CAISGGAGGHRGEQYF
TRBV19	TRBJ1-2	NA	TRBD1	TGTGCCAGTAGTATTCCGGACAGGGATTTCTATGGCTACACCTTC	CASSIPDRDFYGYTF
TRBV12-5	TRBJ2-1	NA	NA	TGTGCTAGTGGTTTGGGCTTGTCCTCCTACAATGAGCAGTTCTTC	CASGLGLSSYNEQFF
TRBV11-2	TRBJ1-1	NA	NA	TGTGCCAGCAGCTTATATGGGGTGAACACTGAAGCTTTCTTT	CASSLYGVNTEAFF
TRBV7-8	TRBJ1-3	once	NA	TGTGCCAGCAGCTTATATCGGGGGGGAAACACCATATATTTT	CASSLYRGGNTIYF
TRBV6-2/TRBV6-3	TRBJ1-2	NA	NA	TGTGCCAGCAGCCACGGGCGCAACTATGGCTACACCTTC	CASSHGRNYGYTF
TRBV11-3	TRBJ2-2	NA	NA	TGTGCCAGCAGCCTCGAGGGGGGCGGAACCGGGGAGCTGTTTTTT	CASSLEGGGTGELFF
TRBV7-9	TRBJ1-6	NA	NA	TGTGCCAGCAGCAACGGGGGCACTTATAATTCACCCCTCCACTTT	CASSNGGTYNSPLHF
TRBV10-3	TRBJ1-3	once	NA	TGTGCCATCAGTGAGGACGCCTTCTCTGGAAACACCATATATTTT	CAISEDAFSGNTIYF
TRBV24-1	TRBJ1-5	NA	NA	TGTGCCACCAGTGATGCAGAACCGGGACGGGCAGATCAGCCCCAGCATTTT	CATSDAEPGRADQPQHF
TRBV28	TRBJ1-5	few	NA	TGTGCCAGCAGTCCCGGGACTTCGGGCAATCAGCCCCAGCATTTT	CASSPGTSGNQPQHF
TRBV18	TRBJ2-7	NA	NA	TGTGCCAGCTCACCAGGGACGGTGGTCCGCGAGCAGTACTTC	CASSPGTVVREQYF
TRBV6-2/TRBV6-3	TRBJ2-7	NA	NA	TGTGCCAGCAGTATGGGGGTCTACGAGCAGTACTTC	CASSMGVYEQYF
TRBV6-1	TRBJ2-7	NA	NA	TGTGCCAGCAGTGAAGTAAGTGGGGACGGGCAGTACTTC	CASSEVSGDGQYF
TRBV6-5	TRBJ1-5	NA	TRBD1	TGTGCCAGCAGTTACTCGCGACAGGGGCCGGATCAGCCCCAGCATTTT	CASSYSRQGPDQPQHF
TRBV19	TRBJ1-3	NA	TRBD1	TGTGCCAGTAGTATAGATCGGGGGACAGCCACTGGAAACACCATATATTTT	CASSIDRGTATGNTIYF
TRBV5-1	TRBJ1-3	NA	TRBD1	TGCGCCAGCAGCGAAACAGGGGGCTCTGGAAACACCATATATTTT	CASSETGGSGNTIYF
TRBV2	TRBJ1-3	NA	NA	TGTGCCAGCAGTGAAGCTGGAAACACCATATATTTT	CASSEAGNTIYF
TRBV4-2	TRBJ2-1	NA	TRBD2	TGTGCCAGCAGCCAAGTATACATTCGTAGCGGGGGCTGGGATGAGCAGTTCTTC	CASSQVYIRSGGWDEQFF
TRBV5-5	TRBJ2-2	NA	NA	TGTGCCAGCAGCTTGGAGGGCGGGGAGCTGTTTTTT	CASSLEGGELFF
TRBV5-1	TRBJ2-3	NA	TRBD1	TGCGCCAGCAGCTTGGACAGGGGAAGCACAGATACGCAGTATTTT	CASSLDRGSTDTQYF
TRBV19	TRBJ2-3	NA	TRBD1	TGTGCCAGTACCCCGTGGGACAGGGTCGATACGCAGTATTTT	CASTPWDRVDTQYF
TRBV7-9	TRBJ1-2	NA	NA	TGTGCCAGCAGCCCGGGGGCGCGGCTTGGAGGCTACACCTTC	CASSPGARLGGYTF
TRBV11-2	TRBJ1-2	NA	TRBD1	TGTGCCAGCAGCTTACGAACCGGGACAGGGGAAGGCTACACCTTC	CASSLRTGTGEGYTF
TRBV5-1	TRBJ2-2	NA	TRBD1	TGCGCCAGCAGCCCACTTCTGGGACAGGGGAACACCGGGGAGCTGTTTTTT	CASSPLLGQGNTGELFF
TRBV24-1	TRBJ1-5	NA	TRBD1	TGTGCCACCAGTGATAGGACAGGGGGGAGCAATCAGCCCCAGCATTTT	CATSDRTGGSNQPQHF
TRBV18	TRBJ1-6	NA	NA	TGTGCCAGCTCACCAACGGCAGGGTCGTCACCCCTCCACTTT	CASSPTAGSSPLHF
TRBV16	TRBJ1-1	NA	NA	TGTGCCAGCAGCCCCCTGGGGAACACTGAAGCTTTCTTT	CASSPLGNTEAFF
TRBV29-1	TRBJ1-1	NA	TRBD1	TGCAGCACCAGAGCAGGGGGGGCTGAAGCTTTCTTT	CSTRAGGAEAFF
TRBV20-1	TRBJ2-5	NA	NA	TGCAGTGCTATGCAAGAGACCCAGTACTTC	CSAMQETQYF
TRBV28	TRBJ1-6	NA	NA	TGTGCCACCGCCGGGGGGGGCGGGGCCACGTTTTCACCCCTCCACTTT	CATAGGGGATFSPLHF
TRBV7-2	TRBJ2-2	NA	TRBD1	TGTGCCAGCAGCTTAGTAGGGGGCGATACCGGGGAGCTGTTTTTT	CASSLVGGDTGELFF
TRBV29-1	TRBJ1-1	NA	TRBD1	TGCAGCGTTGAGGCGGGGACAGGGGGTACTGAAGCTTTCTTT	CSVEAGTGGTEAFF
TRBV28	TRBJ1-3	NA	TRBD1	TGTGCCAGCAGCCAACAGGGGTCGGGAAACACCATATATTTT	CASSQQGSGNTIYF
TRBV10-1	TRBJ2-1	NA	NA	TGCGCCAGCAGTGACCCCAGGGAAGATGAGCAGTTCTTC	CASSDPREDEQFF
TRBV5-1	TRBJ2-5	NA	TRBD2	TGCGCCAGCAGCCGCTGGACTAGCGGGGGGGAGACCCAGTACTTC	CASSRWTSGGETQYF
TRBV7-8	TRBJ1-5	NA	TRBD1	TGTGCCAGCAGCCTTACAGGGGTCCATCAGCCCCAGCATTTT	CASSLTGVHQPQHF
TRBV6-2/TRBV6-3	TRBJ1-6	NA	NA	TGTGCCAGCAGTTTCTGGACTGTGAATTCACCCCTCCACTTT	CASSFWTVNSPLHF
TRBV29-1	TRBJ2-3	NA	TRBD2	TGCAGCGTTGGCGGGGGGGCTCGGCCAGATACGCAGTATTTT	CSVGGGARPDTQYF
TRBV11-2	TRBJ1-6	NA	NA	TGTGCCAGCAGGCCGGGAGTCAATTCACCCCTCCACTTT	CASRPGVNSPLHF
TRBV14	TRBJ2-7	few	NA	TGTGCCAGCAGCCAAGATCTATACGAGCAGTACTTC	CASSQDLYEQYF
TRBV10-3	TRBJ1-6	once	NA	TGTGCCATCAGTGAGGACAATTCACCCCTCCACTTT	CAISEDNSPLHF
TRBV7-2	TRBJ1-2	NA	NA	TGTGCCAGCAGCATCGACAGCTATGGCTACACCTTC	CASSIDSYGYTF
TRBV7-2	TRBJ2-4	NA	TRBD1	TGTGCCAGCAGCTCATACGACAGGGAAAGGCGGTACTTC	CASSSYDRERRYF
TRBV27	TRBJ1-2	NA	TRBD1	TGTGCCAGCAGTAAAGGTGCTGGGGACAGGATGGGCTATGGCTACACCTTC	CASSKGAGDRMGYGYTF
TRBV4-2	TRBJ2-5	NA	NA	TGTGCCAGCAGCCAAGATTGGCGGGGACAAGAGACCCAGTACTTC	CASSQDWRGQETQYF
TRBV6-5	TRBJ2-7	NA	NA	TGTGCCAGCAGTTACTCGCTCGGAGACGAGCAGTACTTC	CASSYSLGDEQYF